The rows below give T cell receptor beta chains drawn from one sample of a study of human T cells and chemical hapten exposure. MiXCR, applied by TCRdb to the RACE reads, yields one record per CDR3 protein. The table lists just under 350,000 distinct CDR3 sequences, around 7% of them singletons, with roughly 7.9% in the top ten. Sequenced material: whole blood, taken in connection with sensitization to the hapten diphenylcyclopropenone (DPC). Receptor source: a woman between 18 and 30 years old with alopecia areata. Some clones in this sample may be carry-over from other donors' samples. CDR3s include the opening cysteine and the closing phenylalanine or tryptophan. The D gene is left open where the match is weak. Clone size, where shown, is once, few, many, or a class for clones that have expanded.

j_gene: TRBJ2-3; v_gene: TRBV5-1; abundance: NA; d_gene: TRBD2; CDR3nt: TGCGCCAGCATGGGACTAGCGGGGGCCACCACAGATACGCAGTATTTT; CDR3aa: CASMGLAGATTDTQYF
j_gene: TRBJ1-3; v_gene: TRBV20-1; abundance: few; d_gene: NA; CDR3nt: TGCAGTGCTACATATGGAAACACCATATATTTT; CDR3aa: CSATYGNTIYF
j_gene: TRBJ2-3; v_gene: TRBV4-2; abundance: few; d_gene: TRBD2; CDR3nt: TGTGCCAGCAGCCAAGATCTGGGGGGGAGCACAGATACGCAGTATTTT; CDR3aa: CASSQDLGGSTDTQYF
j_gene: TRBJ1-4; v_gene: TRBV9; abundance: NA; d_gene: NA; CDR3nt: TGTGCCAGCAGCGTAGGATCCGGGGTTAAGGAAAAACTGTTTTTT; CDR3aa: CASSVGSGVKEKLFF
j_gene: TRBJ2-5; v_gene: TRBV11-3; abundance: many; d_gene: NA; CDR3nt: TGTGCCAGCAGCTTCGGGCCTCAAGAGACCCAGTACTTC; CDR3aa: CASSFGPQETQYF
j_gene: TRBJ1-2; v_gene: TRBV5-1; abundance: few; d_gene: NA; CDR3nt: TGCGCCAGCAGCGCGGGCGGTGGCTACACCTTC; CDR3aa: CASSAGGGYTF
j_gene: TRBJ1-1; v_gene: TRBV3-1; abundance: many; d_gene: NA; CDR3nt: TGTGCCGTCGCTGGGGCCGCGAACACTGAAGCTTTCTTT; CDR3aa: CAVAGAANTEAFF
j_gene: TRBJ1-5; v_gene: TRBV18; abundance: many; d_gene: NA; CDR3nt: TGTGCCAGCAGCCCCACATATAGCAATCAGCCCCAGCATTTT; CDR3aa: CASSPTYSNQPQHF
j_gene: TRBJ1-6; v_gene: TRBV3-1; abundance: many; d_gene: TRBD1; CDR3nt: TGTGCCAGCAGTCGGACAGGGCGCGGATATAATTCACCCCTCCACTTT; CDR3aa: CASSRTGRGYNSPLHF
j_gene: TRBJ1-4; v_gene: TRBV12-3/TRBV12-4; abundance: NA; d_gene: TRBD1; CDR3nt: TGTGCCAGCAAAGCCGGGACAGGGAGGGGGACTAATGAAAAACCGTTTTTT; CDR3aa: CASKAGTGRGTNEKPFF
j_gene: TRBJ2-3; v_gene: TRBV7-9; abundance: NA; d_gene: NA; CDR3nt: TGTGCCAACAGCCAACTAATCGACAGGCCCACAGATACGCAGTATTTT; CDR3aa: CANSQLIDRPTDTQYF
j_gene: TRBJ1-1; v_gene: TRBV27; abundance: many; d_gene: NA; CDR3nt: TGTGCCAGCAGTTTAAGGCCCAGAACTGAAGCTTTCTTT; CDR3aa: CASSLRPRTEAFF
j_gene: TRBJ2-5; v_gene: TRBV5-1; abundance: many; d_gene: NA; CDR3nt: TGCGCCAGCAGACCGGACGCAAACCAAGAGACCCAGTACTTC; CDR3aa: CASRPDANQETQYF
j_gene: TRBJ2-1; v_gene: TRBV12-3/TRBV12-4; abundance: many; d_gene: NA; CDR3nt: TGTGCCAGCACCGTCGGTTTCGGGCAAAACAATGAGCAGTTCTTC; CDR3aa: CASTVGFGQNNEQFF
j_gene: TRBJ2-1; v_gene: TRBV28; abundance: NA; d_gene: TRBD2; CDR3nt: TGTGCCAGCAGCCCCAGTGCAGCGGGGGGTCTAAAATCCTACAATGAGCAGTTCTTC; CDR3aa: CASSPSAAGGLKSYNEQFF
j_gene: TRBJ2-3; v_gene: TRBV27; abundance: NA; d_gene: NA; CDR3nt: TGTGCCAGCACGGACGGGGGCCGTCCAGATACGCAGTATTTT; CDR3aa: CASTDGGRPDTQYF
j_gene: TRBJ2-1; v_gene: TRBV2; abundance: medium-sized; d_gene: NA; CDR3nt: TGTGCCAGCAGCGGAACAGAATACAATGAGCAGTTCTTC; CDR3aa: CASSGTEYNEQFF
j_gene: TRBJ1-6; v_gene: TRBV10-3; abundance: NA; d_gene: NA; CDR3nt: TGTGCCATCAGTGAGTCGCGGGTGGACTCACCCCTCCACTTT; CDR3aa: CAISESRVDSPLHF
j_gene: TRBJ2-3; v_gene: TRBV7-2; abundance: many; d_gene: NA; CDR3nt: TGTGCCAGCAGCCATCCCTTCCAGACAGGAGGCTCAGATACGCAGTATTTT; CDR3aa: CASSHPFQTGGSDTQYF
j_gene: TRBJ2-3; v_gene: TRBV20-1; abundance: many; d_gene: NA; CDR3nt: TGCAGTGCTTTGCAACTCGATACGCAGTATTTT; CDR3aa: CSALQLDTQYF
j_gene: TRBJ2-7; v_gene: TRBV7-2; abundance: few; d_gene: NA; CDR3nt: TGTGCCAGCAGTCCCTCCCACAGGGACTACGAGCAGTACTTC; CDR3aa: CASSPSHRDYEQYF
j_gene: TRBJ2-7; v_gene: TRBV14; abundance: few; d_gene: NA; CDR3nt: TGTGCCAGCAGCCAAGTAACAGGGCACTACGAGCAGTACTTC; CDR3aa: CASSQVTGHYEQYF
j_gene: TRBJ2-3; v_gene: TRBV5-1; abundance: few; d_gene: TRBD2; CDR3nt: TGCGCCAGCAGCTTGGTACTAGCGGGGGGCCGGAGCACAGATACGCAGTATTTT; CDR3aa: CASSLVLAGGRSTDTQYF
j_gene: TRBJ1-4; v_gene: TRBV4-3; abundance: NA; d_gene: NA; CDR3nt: TGCGCCAGCAGCCAAGTTTATGAGGCTCGTGAAAAACTGTTTTTT; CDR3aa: CASSQVYEAREKLFF
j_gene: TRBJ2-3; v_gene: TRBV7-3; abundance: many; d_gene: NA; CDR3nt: TGTGCCAGCAGCTTACGGCACAGGGTCACAGATACGCAGTATTTT; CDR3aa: CASSLRHRVTDTQYF
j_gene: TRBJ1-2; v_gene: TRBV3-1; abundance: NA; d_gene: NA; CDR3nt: TGTGCCAGCAGCCAACAACCGGGGCTTCATTATGGCTACACCTTC; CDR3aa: CASSQQPGLHYGYTF
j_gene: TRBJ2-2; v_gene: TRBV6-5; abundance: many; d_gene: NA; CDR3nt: TGTGCCAGCAGCCGAAACCGGGACCCCTCTGTCGGGGAGCTGTTTTTT; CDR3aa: CASSRNRDPSVGELFF
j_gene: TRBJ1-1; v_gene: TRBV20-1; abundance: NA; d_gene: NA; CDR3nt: TGCAGTGCTAGTCGGTCGAGCCACGCAGTCGGGACAGAAGCTTTCTTT; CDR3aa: CSASRSSHAVGTEAFF
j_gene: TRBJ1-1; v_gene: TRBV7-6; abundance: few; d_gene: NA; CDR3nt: TGTGCCAGCAGCCCGATGGGGGGAACTGAAGCTTTCTTT; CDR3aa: CASSPMGGTEAFF
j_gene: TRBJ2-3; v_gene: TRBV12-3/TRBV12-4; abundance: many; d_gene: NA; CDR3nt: TGTGCCAGCAGTTTTATGGGGGAAGAAGATACGCAGTATTTT; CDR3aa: CASSFMGEEDTQYF
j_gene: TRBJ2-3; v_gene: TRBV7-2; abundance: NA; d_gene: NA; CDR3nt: TGTGCCAGCAGCTTAGTGGGAGCGGCCACAGATACGCAGTATTTT; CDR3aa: CASSLVGAATDTQYF
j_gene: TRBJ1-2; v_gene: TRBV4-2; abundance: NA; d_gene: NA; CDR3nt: TGTGCCAGCAGCCAAGAGGAGGGGACTAACTATGGCTACACCTTC; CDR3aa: CASSQEEGTNYGYTF
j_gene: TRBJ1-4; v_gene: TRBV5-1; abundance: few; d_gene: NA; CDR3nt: TGCGCCAGCAGCTTGGGAGCCCAAAATGAAAAACTGTTTTTT; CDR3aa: CASSLGAQNEKLFF
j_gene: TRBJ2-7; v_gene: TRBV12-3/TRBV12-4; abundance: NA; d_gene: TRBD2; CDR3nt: TGTGCCAGCAGTCCTAGCGGGGGTACCTCCTACGAGCAGTACTTC; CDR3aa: CASSPSGGTSYEQYF
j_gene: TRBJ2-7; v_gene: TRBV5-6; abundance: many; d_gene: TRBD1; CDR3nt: TGTGCCAGCAGCGCCGGGACAGGCTACGAGCAGTACTTC; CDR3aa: CASSAGTGYEQYF
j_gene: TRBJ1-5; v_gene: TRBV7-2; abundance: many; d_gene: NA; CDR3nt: TGTGCCAGCAGCTTAGGCCGAATCCAGGGAAATCAGCCCCAGCATTTT; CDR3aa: CASSLGRIQGNQPQHF
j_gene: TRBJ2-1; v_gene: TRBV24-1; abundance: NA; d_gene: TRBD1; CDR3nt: TGTGCCACCAGTGATTTAGAAGGGACAGGGGACTACAATGAGCAGTTCTTC; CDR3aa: CATSDLEGTGDYNEQFF
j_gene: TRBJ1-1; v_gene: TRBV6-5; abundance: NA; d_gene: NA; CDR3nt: TGTGCCAGCAGTTACTCCACTACAGGGAACACTGAAGCTTTCTTT; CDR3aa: CASSYSTTGNTEAFF
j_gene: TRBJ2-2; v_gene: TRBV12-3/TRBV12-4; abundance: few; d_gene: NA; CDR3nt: TGTGCCAGCGACTCAGTAAACACCGGGGAGCTGTTTTTT; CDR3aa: CASDSVNTGELFF
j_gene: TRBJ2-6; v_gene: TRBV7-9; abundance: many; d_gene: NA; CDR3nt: TGTGCCAGCAGCTTACGAGGGGGAGCCTCTGGGGCCAACGTCCTGACTTTC; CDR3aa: CASSLRGGASGANVLTF
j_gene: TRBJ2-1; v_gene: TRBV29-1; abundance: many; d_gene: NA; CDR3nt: TGCAGCGTTGCCTTTAGGAGAAATGAGCAGTTCTTC; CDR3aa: CSVAFRRNEQFF
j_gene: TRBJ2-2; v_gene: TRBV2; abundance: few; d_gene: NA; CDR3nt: TGTGCCAGCAGTGAAGAGGGACGGAACACCGGGGAGCTGTTTTTT; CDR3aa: CASSEEGRNTGELFF
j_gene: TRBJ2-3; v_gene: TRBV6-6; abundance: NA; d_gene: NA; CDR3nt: TGTGCCAGCAGTTACCTGGCCATCACAGATACGCAGTATTTT; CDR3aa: CASSYLAITDTQYF
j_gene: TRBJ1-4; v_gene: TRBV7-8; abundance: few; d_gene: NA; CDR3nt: TGTGCCAGCAGCTCCCAGGGGTCAACTAATGAAAAACTGTTTTTT; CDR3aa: CASSSQGSTNEKLFF
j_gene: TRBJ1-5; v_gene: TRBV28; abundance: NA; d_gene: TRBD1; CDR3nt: TGTGCCAGCAGACAAGGACAGGCAATTCAGCCCCAGCATTTT; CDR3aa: CASRQGQAIQPQHF
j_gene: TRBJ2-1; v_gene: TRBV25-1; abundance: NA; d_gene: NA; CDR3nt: TGTGCCAGCCTCCGGGACGGATGGGATGAGCAGTTCTTC; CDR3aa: CASLRDGWDEQFF
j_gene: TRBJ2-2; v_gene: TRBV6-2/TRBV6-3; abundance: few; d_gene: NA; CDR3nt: TGTGCCAGCAGTTACTCGACTAAACAGCTTGAAACCGGGGAGCTGTTTTTT; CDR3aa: CASSYSTKQLETGELFF